Listed below are T cell receptor beta chains from one sample, sequenced in a study of siplizumab effects on memory and regulatory T cells. The table came from immunoSEQ multiplex PCR; TCRdb's copy has only in-frame clones and leaves some out. The table lists around 110,000 clones, less than 95% of them singletons. Source material: non-Treg CD4+ T cells sorted from blood. Receptor source: a human donor in good health. Both conserved end residues are part of each CDR3. Each record gives: V gene, CDR3 protein.

v_call: TRBV6-6; cdr3_aa: CASSPRGLKEETQYF
v_call: TRBV5-6; cdr3_aa: CASSILQGGYGYTF
v_call: TRBV30; cdr3_aa: CAYQQGSSNYGYTF
v_call: TRBV5-1; cdr3_aa: CASSESPSGGIYNEQFF
v_call: TRBV18; cdr3_aa: CASSPPGQPYEQYF
v_call: TRBV6-5; cdr3_aa: CASSSPGQGKDTQYF
v_call: TRBV6-5; cdr3_aa: CASRTGTGTYEQYF
v_call: TRBV28; cdr3_aa: CASSSAGGPYNEQFF
v_call: TRBV27; cdr3_aa: CASSPSQGMIKSTYEQYF
v_call: TRBV18; cdr3_aa: CASSPFLGTDPPNQPQHF
v_call: TRBV6-6; cdr3_aa: CASSYSRPGNTGELFF
v_call: TRBV7-8; cdr3_aa: CASSLRRLNTEAFF
v_call: TRBV7-8; cdr3_aa: CASSPGTSGYYEQYF
v_call: TRBV7-2; cdr3_aa: CASEDRVAGNTIYF
v_call: TRBV5-4; cdr3_aa: CASSLDGVSTDTQYF
v_call: TRBV4-1; cdr3_aa: CASSKQGDQPQHF
v_call: TRBV2; cdr3_aa: CASSEGQGAVTKNIQYF
v_call: TRBV28; cdr3_aa: CASSFRREETQYF
v_call: TRBV9; cdr3_aa: CASSVREYFGEQYF
v_call: TRBV18; cdr3_aa: CASSRPSGRIGEQFF
v_call: TRBV18; cdr3_aa: CASSIGQGPNYGYTF
v_call: TRBV7-2; cdr3_aa: CASSRQGLAEAFF
v_call: TRBV6-6; cdr3_aa: CASSPTGGWNSPLHF
v_call: TRBV11-2; cdr3_aa: CASSLDVEQFF
v_call: TRBV10-1; cdr3_aa: CASSGNRVGEQYF
v_call: TRBV6-5; cdr3_aa: CASSPGTGNGYTF
v_call: TRBV2; cdr3_aa: CASSSLGGETQYF
v_call: TRBV2; cdr3_aa: CASKGQGVFYEQYF
v_call: TRBV5-1; cdr3_aa: CASRQGDYGYTF
v_call: TRBV6-5; cdr3_aa: CASRKQGMNTEAFF
v_call: TRBV7-3; cdr3_aa: CASSPGGVNTEAFF
v_call: TRBV10-3; cdr3_aa: CAISDLPGLAGGGTDTQYF
v_call: TRBV4-2; cdr3_aa: CASSQDSVLRGNYGYTF
v_call: TRBV5-8; cdr3_aa: CASSLWTGGARWETQYF
v_call: TRBV7-9; cdr3_aa: CASSRDPAWEKLFF
v_call: TRBV7-9; cdr3_aa: CASSLTGSEAFF
v_call: TRBV5-1; cdr3_aa: CASSRGLAVGETQYF
v_call: TRBV21-1; cdr3_aa: CASSILAGRSYEQYF
v_call: TRBV7-3; cdr3_aa: CASSLGLAPDTQYF